This entry lists 26 T cell receptor beta chains sequenced from one sample in a study of blood T cell repertoires in COVID-19. Method: immunoSEQ multiplex PCR; TCRdb's copy keeps in-frame clones and lacks some. Among roughly 130,000 clones, around 87% were seen once, and the ten largest hold about 3.6%. The specimen was peripheral blood. These receptors came from a woman between 55 and 75 years old with acute or convalescent COVID-19.

The chain recombines TRBV28 with TRBJ1-4; D perhaps matches TRBD1 (5 bases). CDR3 length equals 14 residues. Germline V lookup: CDR1 MDHEN, CDR2 SYDVKM. Trimming took 4 bases from V and 8 from J, leaving 14 bases between them. The CDR3: CASSSDIHGEKLFF. The CDR3 bases are TGTGCCAGCAGTTCGGACATCCACGGGGAAAAACTGTTTTTT.

The rearrangement links TRBV19 to TRBJ1-5; TRBD1 is a possible D gene (6 bases). CDR1 and CDR2 (germline): LNHDA, SQIVND (reference sequence). V was cut by 5 bases and J by 7 bases, with 12 bases left in between. This CDR3 spans 13 amino acids. The CDR3 region has the DNA TGTGCCAGTAGTCCCTGGGGGGGCCAGCCCCAGCATTTT. Encoded protein: CASSPWGGQPQHF.

The chain uses TRBV7-9 and TRBJ1-2; tentative D call: TRBD1 (5 bases). V lost 1 base, J lost 4 bases, and 7 bases lay in between. Germline CDR1 reads SEHNR; CDR2 reads FQNEAQ (reference sequence). The CDR3 covers 13 residues. CDR3 nucleotides: TGTGCCAGCAGCTTAGGGGGCGGCTATGGCTACACCTTC. Amino acid sequence: CASSLGGGYGYTF.

J is TRBJ1-2 and V is TRBV28; D ambiguous. Trimming cost V 4 bases and J 0 bases, with 6 bases left between them. CDR3 length equals 13 residues. Germline V gene data show CDR1 as MDHEN and CDR2 as SYDVKM. The chain's CDR3 is CASSSGSNYGYTF. The CDR3 coding sequence is TGTGCCAGCAGTTCCGGGTCTAACTATGGCTACACCTTC.

This chain joins TRBV5-1 and TRBJ1-3; no firm D call. Trimming cost V 4 bases and J 0 bases, with 11 bases left between them. The CDR3 runs to 15 residues. Germline loops: CDR1 SGHRS, CDR2 YFSETQ. The CDR3: CASSEFSSSGNTIYF. The CDR3 coding sequence is TGCGCCAGCAGCGAATTTTCGAGCTCTGGAAACACCATATATTTT.

The chain employs TRBV7-9 and TRBJ1-5; D unclear. The CDR3 covers 13 residues. Deletions cut 3 bases from V and 0 bases from J, with 3 bases between. From germline, CDR1 is SEHNR and CDR2 FQNEAQ (reference sequence). CDR3: CASSFGSNQPQHF. The CDR3 region has the DNA TGTGCCAGCAGCTTCGGTAGCAATCAGCCCCAGCATTTT.

The chain recombines TRBV9 with TRBJ2-1, with TRBD2 identical over 9 bases. The CDR3 runs to 15 residues. Germline V gene data show CDR1 as SGDLS and CDR2 as YYNGEE. The V and J ends lost 0 bases and 7 bases, in that order; junction bases with no gene match: 5. The CDR3 spells CASSVGAGGPNEQFF. The CDR3 DNA reads as TGTGCCAGCAGCGTAGGCGCGGGAGGGCCTAATGAGCAGTTCTTC.

This clone was counted a few times. The J gene is TRBJ1-6, the V gene TRBV7-8, with TRBD1 identical over 7 bases. The CDR3 consists of 14 residues. CDR1 is SGHVS, CDR2 FQNEAQ, per germline. J was trimmed by 8 bases and V by 5 bases; bases with no gene match: 6. The DNA for the CDR3 is TGTGCCAGCAGCCGTGATACAGGGGATTCACCCCTCCACTTT. Protein: CASSRDTGDSPLHF.

The CDR3 coding sequence is TGTGCCAGCAGCTCCCGGTCGGGGGGTTATGGCTACACCTTC. It yields the protein CASSSRSGGYGYTF. The gene calls are TRBV7-9 and TRBJ1-2; perhaps TRBD1 as D (5 bases). V dropped 4 bases and J dropped 5 bases, with 14 bases sitting between them. From germline, CDR1 is SEHNR and CDR2 FQNEAQ (reference sequence). The CDR3 is 14 residues long.

The rearrangement uses TRBV28 and TRBJ2-1; 7 positions match TRBD2. Germline-derived CDR1 and CDR2 are MDHEN and SYDVKM. Trimming removed 2 bases from V and 15 bases from J; junction bases left unmatched: 7. This CDR3 region has 12 residues. CDR3 sequence reads: CASSLTRLAAFF. The DNA for the CDR3 is TGTGCCAGCAGTTTAACCCGACTAGCCGCGTTCTTC.

The gene calls are TRBV7-9 and TRBJ1-1; TRBD1 matches 7 bases. The V gene end was trimmed by 8 bases and the J gene end by 0 bases; junction bases not matched to a gene: 6. Looked up from germline, CDR1 is SEHNR and CDR2 is FQNEAQ (reference sequence). This CDR3 comprises 14 residues. The CDR3 sequence is CASHRDSLNTEAFF. In DNA form, the CDR3 reads TGTGCCAGCCACCGGGACAGCTTGAACACTGAAGCTTTCTTT.

The chain has TRBV3-1 (or the pseudogene TRBV3-2) and TRBJ2-1; the match to TRBD2 covers 9 bases. The germline V gene encodes CDR1 LGHDT and CDR2 YNNKEL (reference sequence). CDR3 length equals 14 residues. The V segment lost 5 bases and the J segment 7 bases; nucleotides outside the gene matches: 6. CDR3 nucleotide sequence: TGTGCCAGCAGCTTTAGCGGGAGCGTTAATGAGCAGTTCTTC. Translation gives CASSFSGSVNEQFF.

V is TRBV30 and J is TRBJ2-7, with TRBD2 identical over 14 bases. V dropped 5 bases and J dropped 3; count of bases not matched to a gene: 0. The germline V gene encodes CDR1 GTSNPN and CDR2 SVGIG (reference sequence). CDR3 length: 13 residues. The CDR3 DNA reads TGTGCCTGGGGACTAGCGGGAGGCTACGAGCAGTACGTC. It yields the protein CAWGLAGGYEQYV.

The chain is built from TRBV4-1 and TRBJ1-1; D uncertain. Trimming cost V 0 bases and J 8 bases, with 10 bases left between them. Germline CDR1 and CDR2: MGHRA and YSYEKL. There are 13 residues in the CDR3. CDR3 sequence: CASSQDPYREAFF. The DNA of the CDR3 is TGCGCCAGCAGCCAAGATCCGTACAGAGAAGCTTTCTTT.

V usage is TRBV5-1 and J usage is TRBJ2-3, with TRBD2 matching over 14 bases. After removal of 4 bases from V and 8 bases from J, the junction contained 9 bases not matched to a gene. Germline assignment: CDR1 SGHRS and CDR2 YFSETQ. The CDR3 sequence is 16 residues long. The CDR3 region is CASSGLAGGNPTTQYF. The CDR3 DNA sequence: TGCGCCAGCAGCGGACTAGCGGGAGGCAACCCTACTACGCAGTATTTT. Full variable domain (outside the CDR3, taken from reference TRBV5-1 and TRBJ2-3): KAGVTQTPRYLIKTRGQQVTLSCSPISGHRSVSWYQQTPGQGLQFLFEYFSETQRNKGNFPGRFSGRQFSNSRSEMNVSTLELGDSALYLCASSGLAGGNPTTQYFGPGTRLTVL.

This clone has a handful of counts. J is TRBJ2-7 and V is TRBV7-8, with 7 bases that match TRBD1. The V segment lost 4 bases and the J segment 0 bases; nucleotides outside the gene matches: 6. The CDR3 runs to 15 residues. Germline loops: CDR1 SGHVS, CDR2 FQNEAQ. This chain's CDR3 is CASSYRTGRSYEQYF. DNA of the CDR3: TGTGCCAGCAGCTACCGGACAGGCCGCTCCTACGAGCAGTACTTC.

The chain joins TRBV2 to TRBJ1-6; 10 nucleotides line up with TRBD1. The CDR3 consists of 15 residues. J gave up 8 bases and V 7 bases, and 8 bases lay outside the gene matches. Germline V gene data show CDR1 as SNHLY and CDR2 as FYNNEI. The chain's CDR3 is CASIKRGTGDSPLHF. The CDR3 region has the DNA TGTGCCAGCATCAAAAGGGGGACAGGGGATTCACCCCTCCACTTT.

The chain joins TRBV7-2 to TRBJ2-7; a weak D match, TRBD2 (6 bases). The V gene lost 4 bases and the J gene lost 3 bases, with 13 bases spanning the gap. The CDR3 sequence is 14 residues long. Germline assignment: CDR1 SGHTA and CDR2 FQGNSA. The CDR3 DNA follows: TGTGCCAGCAGCTGGAGGTGGCGGGACTACGAGCAGTACTTC. It encodes CASSWRWRDYEQYF.

This chain connects TRBV18 to TRBJ1-1, with 9 bases aligning to TRBD1. The CDR3 length is 15 residues. Germline V lookup: CDR1 KGHSH, CDR2 LQKENI. The J segment lost 3 bases and the V segment lost 4 bases, leaving 6 bases of the junction unmatched. CDR3 sequence: CASSLTGGEYTEAFF. CDR3 DNA sequence: TGTGCCAGCTCACTTACAGGGGGCGAATACACTGAAGCTTTCTTT.

The gene calls are TRBV6-5 and TRBJ2-1, with TRBD1 matching 8 bases. Germline CDR1 is MNHEY and CDR2 is SVGAGI. V dropped 5 bases and J dropped 3; count of bases not matched to a gene: 6. The CDR3 extends over 15 amino acids. In DNA form, the CDR3 reads TGTGCCAGCAGTCGACAGGGGATTTACTACAATGAGCAGTTCTTC. Its translation is CASSRQGIYYNEQFF.

The V and J genes are TRBV4-2 and TRBJ2-1, with TRBD2 matching 7 bases. Trimming removed 0 bases from V and 7 bases from J; junction bases left unmatched: 9. The CDR3 length is 16 residues. Per the germline V gene, CDR1 is LGHNA and CDR2 is YNFKEQ. The CDR3 sequence is CASSQDITGGLNEQFF. The CDR3 region has the DNA TGTGCCAGCAGCCAAGATATAACGGGAGGTTTAAATGAGCAGTTCTTC.

This rearrangement joins TRBV28 to TRBJ1-6; the match to TRBD1 covers 9 bases. The CDR3 runs 14 residues. After removal of 7 bases from V and 7 bases from J, the junction contained 5 bases not matched to a gene. Germline CDR1 and CDR2: MDHEN and SYDVKM. Written as DNA, the CDR3 is TGTGCCAGCACTGAGACAGGGGGAAATTCACCCCTCCACTTT. Translated: CASTETGGNSPLHF.

The V call is TRBV11-2, the J call TRBJ2-1, with D possibly being TRBD2 (6 bases). Germline CDR1 is SGHAT and CDR2 is FQNNGV. With 5 bases removed from V and 2 bases from J, the gap between germline ends came to 16 bases. CDR3 size: 16 residues. CDR3 DNA: TGTGCCAGCAGCAGCCTTAGCGGAGCCGCCTACAATGAGCAGTTCTTC. This translates into CASSSLSGAAYNEQFF.

The chain couples TRBV27 to TRBJ1-2; TRBD1 matches 7 bases. Trimming removed 6 bases from V and 5 bases from J; junction bases left unmatched: 9. The germline gives CDR1 MNHEY, CDR2 SMNVEV (reference sequence). The CDR3 totals 14 residues. The CDR3 DNA reads TGTGCCAGCAGCTCCTCGGGACAGACGTATGGCTACACCTTC. Translation gives CASSSSGQTYGYTF.

The chain joins TRBV5-1 to TRBJ2-1; TRBD2 matches 7 bases. Germline trimming cut 4 bases from V and 3 bases from J; bases unmatched to any gene: 4. The CDR3 totals 14 residues. Germline V gene sequence: CDR1 SGHRS, CDR2 YFSETQ. The CDR3 sequence is CASSQRDFYNEQFF. The DNA of the CDR3 is TGCGCCAGCAGCCAGCGGGATTTCTACAATGAGCAGTTCTTC.

This clone was recorded only once. The chain is built from TRBV15 and TRBJ1-2, with TRBD1 matching over 8 bases. This CDR3 comprises 13 residues. Trimming at V came to 3 bases and at J to 5 bases, leaving 2 bases not matched to a gene. Germline V gives CDR1 LNHNV, CDR2 YYDKDF (reference sequence). DNA for the CDR3: TGTGCCACCAGCAGGGACAGGGATTATGGCTACACCTTC. Translated, it gives CATSRDRDYGYTF.